The 20 T cell receptor beta chains in this list originate from one sample, sequenced in a study of blood T cells in healthy people across ages. It was with a sample-barcoded 5' primer and a J-beta primer mix that a second PCR of roughly 7 to 12 cycles was run. Each CDR3 protein is one row after TCRdb ran MiXCR on the 5' RACE reads. The sample has about 970,000 distinct CDR3 sequences, 45% to 60% seen once. The sequenced sample consisted of blood. These receptors came from a woman in her sixties in good health.

This clonotype was detected a few times. The chain combines TRBV7-2 with TRBJ2-1, with D uncertain. CDR1 is SGHTA, CDR2 FQGNSA, per germline. This CDR3 region has 15 residues. V was pared by 0 bases and J by 8 bases, with 14 bases between. This CDR3 is CASSLARGLKDEQFF. The CDR3 nucleotides are TGTGCCAGCAGCTTAGCGCGTGGTCTTAAGGATGAGCAGTTCTTC. The whole variable domain, filled in from reference TRBV7-2 and TRBJ2-1, reads GAGVSQSPSNKVTEKGKDVELRCDPISGHTALYWYRQSLGQGLEFLIYFQGNSAPDKSGLPSDRFSAERTGGSVSTLTIQRTQQEDSAVYLCASSLARGLKDEQFFGPGTRLTVL.

The chain carries TRBV20-1 and TRBJ2-1; D uncertain. This CDR3 region has 13 residues. Between the trimmed V and J ends, which lost 3 bases and 7 bases, there was a span of 13 bases. Germline CDR1 and CDR2: DFQATT and SNEGSKA (reference sequence). The CDR3 spells CSARAQRVNEQFF. The DNA for the CDR3 is TGCAGTGCTAGGGCCCAGAGAGTTAATGAGCAGTTCTTC.

This clonotype was seen only a few times. The chain is built from TRBV27 and TRBJ1-5; 9 nucleotides align to TRBD1. The V gene end was trimmed by 5 bases and the J gene end by 0 bases; junction bases not matched to a gene: 2. Germline lookup yields CDR1 MNHEY and CDR2 SMNVEV (reference sequence). The CDR3 is 15 amino acids. The CDR3 is CASSRDRASNQPQHF. The CDR3 nucleotides are TGTGCCAGCAGTCGGGACAGGGCTAGCAATCAGCCCCAGCATTTT.

V usage is TRBV5-1 and J usage is TRBJ2-3, with TRBD2 identical over 9 bases. V trimming: 3 bases; J trimming: 0 bases; junction bases outside the gene matches: 14. This CDR3 has 19 amino acids. CDR1 and CDR2 (germline): SGHRS, YFSETQ. The CDR3, as DNA: TGCGCCAGCAGCTATAAGGGGACTAGCCGGGTAGATAGCACAGATACGCAGTATTTT. Translating it yields CASSYKGTSRVDSTDTQYF.

This clonotype has more than one count but fewer than ten. CDR3: CASRRGIYEQYF. DNA for the CDR3: TGTGCCAGCAGGCGGGGGATCTACGAGCAGTACTTC. The rearrangement joins TRBV27 to TRBJ2-7; TRBD2 matches 7 bases. V lost 6 bases to trimming and J lost 3 bases; unmatched junction nucleotides: 2. This CDR3 region has 12 residues. Germline V lookup: CDR1 MNHEY, CDR2 SMNVEV (reference sequence).

The gene calls are TRBV27 and TRBJ2-1, with D unresolved. With the DNA end fitting TRBJ2-7 better, the J assignment may be wrong. From germline, CDR1 is MNHEY and CDR2 SMNVEV (reference sequence). The length of the CDR3 is 15 residues. The CDR3 region has the DNA TGTGCCAGCAGTTTAAACGCCGAAAGCTACAATGAGCAGTACTTC. Protein product: CASSLNAESYNEQYF.

The genes are TRBV6-5 and TRBJ1-1, with 7 nucleotides matching TRBD1. CDR1 and CDR2 (germline): MNHEY, SVGAGI. V shed 5 bases and J 4 bases; nucleotides not matched to a gene: 10. The CDR3 runs to 15 residues. CDR3 sequence: CASSKRQGRSTEAFF. The CDR3 DNA reads TGTGCCAGCAGTAAAAGACAGGGACGATCCACTGAAGCTTTCTTT.

This clonotype has a handful of counts. This chain joins TRBV5-1 and TRBJ2-7, with TRBD2 matching 10 bases. J gave up 5 bases and V 1 base, and 6 bases lay outside the gene matches. Germline V gene lookup returns CDR1 SGHRS and CDR2 YFSETQ. CDR3 length: 15 residues. The DNA for the CDR3 is TGCGCCAGCAGCTTGCGAGCGGGAGGGGTCGACGAGCAGTACTTC. Translated: CASSLRAGGVDEQYF.

The V and J genes are TRBV4-1 and TRBJ1-5; D perhaps matches TRBD1 (5 bases). The ends were cut back, 0 bases at V and 4 bases at J, with 16 bases in the middle. This CDR3 has 17 residues. Germline assignment: CDR1 MGHRA and CDR2 YSYEKL. The CDR3 region has the DNA TGCGCCAGCAGCCAAGATGTAGCAGGGAACCTTAATCAGCCCCAGCATTTT. Translated: CASSQDVAGNLNQPQHF.

The chain is built from TRBV6-1 and TRBJ2-3; TRBD2 matches 9 bases. Germline assignment: CDR1 MNHNS and CDR2 SASEGT. This CDR3 has 13 amino acids. V gave up 6 bases and J gave up 12 bases; unmatched junction bases: 10. CDR3 coding DNA: TGTGCCAGCAGCCGACCGGGGACTAGCTTCCAGTATTTT. Translated: CASSRPGTSFQYF.

This clonotype was picked up a small number of times. This chain links TRBV7-7 with TRBJ1-1, with D possibly being TRBD1 (6 bases). The CDR3 consists of 13 residues. The germline V gene has CDR1 SSHAT and CDR2 FNYEAQ (reference sequence). The ends were cut back, 5 bases at V and 4 bases at J, with 11 bases in the middle. The chain's CDR3 is CASSAGRGTEAFF. The CDR3 nucleotides are TGTGCCAGCAGCGCAGGCAGGGGCACTGAAGCTTTCTTT.

The chain recombines TRBV4-1 with TRBJ2-7, with unresolved D. Germline V gene sequence: CDR1 MGHRA, CDR2 YSYEKL. This CDR3 has 12 residues. V was trimmed by 5 bases and J by 4 bases, leaving 9 bases between them. The CDR3 region has the DNA TGCGCCAGCAGCGAATATATATACGAGCAGTACTTC. Protein sequence: CASSEYIYEQYF.

In this sample, this clonotype turned up once. The chain recombines TRBV30 with TRBJ1-6; D gene uncertain. Germline CDR1 GTSNPN, CDR2 SVGIG (reference sequence). The CDR3 is 14 amino acids. V was trimmed by 0 bases and J by 8 bases, leaving 11 bases between them. The CDR3 DNA follows: TGTGCCTGGAGTGTAGGGCCGACCGATTCACCCCTCCACTTT. Its translation is CAWSVGPTDSPLHF. Combining the CDR3 with reference TRBV30 and TRBJ1-6 gives the whole variable domain SQTIHQWPATLVQPVGSPLSLECTVEGTSNPNLYWYRQAAGRGLQLLFYSVGIGQISSEVPQNLSASRPQDRQFILSSKKLLLSDSGFYLCAWSVGPTDSPLHFGNGTRLTVT.

This clonotype has more than one count but fewer than ten. The chain recombines TRBV12-3 or TRBV12-4 with TRBJ2-7, with D perhaps matching TRBD2 (6 bases). Trimming stripped 7 bases from V and 2 bases from J, with 12 bases between. The CDR3 loop spans 13 amino acids. The CDR3 spells CASKEAGPYEQYF. The CDR3 DNA follows: TGTGCCAGCAAAGAGGCGGGGCCCTACGAGCAGTACTTC.

This clonotype was picked up many times. This sequence joins TRBV29-1 and TRBJ2-3; 9 positions agree with TRBD2. The V gene end was trimmed by 6 bases and the J gene end by 1 base; junction bases not matched to a gene: 2. Germline V lookup: CDR1 SQVTM, CDR2 ANQGSEA. This CDR3 is built from 13 residues. In nucleotides, the CDR3 is TGCAGCGTCGTAGCGGGAGGCACAGATACGCAGTATTTT. It codes for CSVVAGGTDTQYF.

This clonotype has more than one count but fewer than ten. The J gene is TRBJ1-4, the V gene TRBV11-2; D remains unclear. In germline, CDR1 is SGHAT, CDR2 FQNNGV. The V gene lost 5 bases and the J gene lost 0 bases, with 10 bases spanning the gap. The CDR3 runs 15 residues. CDR3 sequence (DNA): TGTGCCAGCAGCAGAATCGGGACAACTAATGAAAAACTGTTTTTT. It translates to CASSRIGTTNEKLFF.

This clonotype was observed a few times. The chain is built from TRBV29-1 and TRBJ2-5, with D unclear. CDR3 length equals 13 residues. The ends were cut back, 5 bases at V and 5 bases at J, with 15 bases in the middle. Germline V gives CDR1 SQVTM, CDR2 ANQGSEA. The CDR3 spells CSVSPFTWETQYF. The CDR3 DNA follows: TGCAGCGTTAGTCCCTTCACTTGGGAGACCCAGTACTTC.

This clonotype was observed a few times. The chain recombines TRBV10-2 with TRBJ2-6; D possibly matches TRBD1 or TRBD2 (5 bases each). Germline V CDR1 and CDR2: WSHSY, SAAADI. V gave up 6 bases and J gave up 2 bases, with 14 bases separating them. The CDR3 runs to 16 residues. The CDR3 protein is CASRAAGQAGANVLTF. In DNA form, the CDR3 reads TGCGCCAGCAGAGCGGCAGGGCAAGCTGGGGCCAACGTCCTGACTTTC.

The chain links TRBV11-3 to TRBJ2-3, with 9 positions matching TRBD1. This CDR3 has 15 amino acids. The J segment lost 2 bases and the V segment lost 5 bases, leaving 5 bases of the junction unmatched. From germline, CDR1 is SGHNT and CDR2 YENEEA. Written as DNA, the CDR3 is TGTGCCAGCAGCAACCGGGACAGGGCCACAGATACGCAGTATTTT. Protein: CASSNRDRATDTQYF.

The chain uses TRBV5-5 and TRBJ2-3; 7 nucleotides match TRBD1. CDR3 length: 20 residues. V lost 4 bases, J lost 0 bases, and 20 bases stayed unmatched. CDR1 and CDR2 (germline): SGHKS, YYEKEE (reference sequence). The CDR3 DNA sequence: TGTGCCAGCAGCCGTACCTCGGACAGGTGGAGCGGAGTGAGCACAGATACGCAGTATTTT. Translated: CASSRTSDRWSGVSTDTQYF.